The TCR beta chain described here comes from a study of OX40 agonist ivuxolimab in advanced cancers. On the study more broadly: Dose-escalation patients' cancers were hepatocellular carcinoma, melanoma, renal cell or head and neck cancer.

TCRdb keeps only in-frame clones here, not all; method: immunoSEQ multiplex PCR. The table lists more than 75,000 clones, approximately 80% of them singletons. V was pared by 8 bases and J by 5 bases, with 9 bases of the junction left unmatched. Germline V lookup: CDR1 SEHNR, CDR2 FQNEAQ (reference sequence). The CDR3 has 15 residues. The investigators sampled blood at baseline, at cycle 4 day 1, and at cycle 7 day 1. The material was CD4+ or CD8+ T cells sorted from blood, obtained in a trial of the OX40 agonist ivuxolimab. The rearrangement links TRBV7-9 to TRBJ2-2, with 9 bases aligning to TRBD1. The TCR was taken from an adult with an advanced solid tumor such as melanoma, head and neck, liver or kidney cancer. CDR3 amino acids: CASAADRGGTGELFF. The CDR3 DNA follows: TGTGCCAGCGCAGCGGACAGGGGAGGAACCGGGGAGCTGTTTTTT. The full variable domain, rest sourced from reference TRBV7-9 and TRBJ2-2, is DTGVSQNPRHKITKRGQNVTFRCDPISEHNRLYWYRQTLGQGPEFLTYFQNEAQLEKSRLLSDRFSAERPKGSFSTLEIQRTEQGDSAMYLCASAADRGGTGELFFGEGSRLTVL.